These 28 T cell receptor beta chains originate from one sample sequenced in a study of blood T cell repertoires in COVID-19. Sequencing used immunoSEQ multiplex PCR; TCRdb keeps in-frame clones, though not all of them. The sample has 300,000 to 400,000 clones, roughly 85% seen once. Sequenced sample: PBMCs or T cells enriched from blood (not recorded which). The receptors were gathered from a woman in her twenties or thirties who had been exposed to COVID-19.

In DNA, the CDR3 is TGTGCCGTTTCCGATCTATATGGCTACACCTTC. This sequence encodes CAVSDLYGYTF. The V call is TRBV30, the J call TRBJ1-2; D call uncertain. This CDR3 has 11 amino acids. Per germline, CDR1 GTSNPN and CDR2 SVGIG (reference sequence). V was clipped by 8 bases and J by 5 bases, with 12 bases between them.

V gene TRBV19 combines with J gene TRBJ1-1; D remains ambiguous. The CDR3 sequence is 14 residues long. The germline V gene encodes CDR1 LNHDA and CDR2 SQIVND (reference sequence). Between the trimmed V and J ends, which lost 10 bases and 1 base, there was a span of 16 bases. The CDR3 loop is CATRREGGNTEAFF. The CDR3 coding sequence is TGTGCCACAAGGAGGGAGGGAGGGAACACTGAAGCTTTCTTT. Together with reference TRBV19 and TRBJ1-1, the CDR3 gives the full variable domain: DGGITQSPKYLFRKEGQNVTLSCEQNLNHDAMYWYRQDPGQGLRLIYYSQIVNDFQKGDIAEGYSVSREKKESFPLTVTSAQKNPTAFYLCATRREGGNTEAFFGQGTRLTVV.

The V gene is TRBV4-2, the J gene TRBJ2-1, with 11 bases aligning to TRBD2. Germline values: CDR1 LGHNA, CDR2 YNFKEQ. This CDR3 is built from 15 residues. J gave up 5 bases and V 3 bases, and 3 bases lay outside the gene matches. In nucleotides, the CDR3 is TGTGCCAGCAGCCAGCTAGCGGGAGGCCACAATGAGCAGTTCTTC. Protein product: CASSQLAGGHNEQFF.

V gene TRBV2 combines with J gene TRBJ2-7; 8 bases map to TRBD1. In germline, CDR1 is SNHLY, CDR2 FYNNEI. This CDR3 has 14 residues. V shed 4 bases and J 3 bases; nucleotides not matched to a gene: 5. CDR3 coding DNA: TGTGCCAGCAGTGCGCAGGGGGCTGACTACGAGCAGTACTTC. Its translation: CASSAQGADYEQYF.

J is TRBJ1-1 and V is TRBV28; 7 nucleotides agree with TRBD1. The V gene end was trimmed by 6 bases and the J gene end by 4 bases; junction bases not matched to a gene: 11. Per germline, CDR1 MDHEN and CDR2 SYDVKM. CDR3 size: 15 residues. Written as DNA, the CDR3 is TGTGCCAGCAGCCGGAGACAGGGCTGGGGCACTGAAGCTTTCTTT. Protein sequence: CASSRRQGWGTEAFF.

This clone was counted between two and nine times. The V and J genes are TRBV5-1 and TRBJ1-5; D is perhaps TRBD1 (5 bases). Germline CDR1 and CDR2: SGHRS and YFSETQ. CDR3 length: 16 amino acids. Trimming removed 5 bases at V and 3 bases at J, with 18 bases between. CDR3 in DNA: TGCGCCAGCAGGGGTGGAATGGGGCAGGACAATCAGCCCCAGCATTTT. Translating it yields CASRGGMGQDNQPQHF. Together with reference TRBV5-1 and TRBJ1-5, the CDR3 gives the full variable domain: KAGVTQTPRYLIKTRGQQVTLSCSPISGHRSVSWYQQTPGQGLQFLFEYFSETQRNKGNFPGRFSGRQFSNSRSEMNVSTLELGDSALYLCASRGGMGQDNQPQHFGDGTRLSIL.

The V and J genes are TRBV15 and TRBJ2-7, with TRBD2 identical over 11 bases. J lost 4 bases, V lost 1 base, and 0 bases had no gene match. The CDR3 runs 14 residues. Germline lookup yields CDR1 LNHNV and CDR2 YYDKDF (reference sequence). This CDR3 is CATSRGTSGYEQYF. CDR3 coding DNA: TGTGCCACCAGCAGAGGGACTAGCGGGTACGAGCAGTACTTC. The whole variable domain, filled in from reference TRBV15 and TRBJ2-7, reads DAMVIQNPRYQVTQFGKPVTLSCSQTLNHNVMYWYQQKSSQAPKLLFHYYDKDFNNEADTPDNFQSRRPNTSFCFLDIRSPGLGDTAMYLCATSRGTSGYEQYFGPGTRLTVT.

This chain joins TRBV19 and TRBJ2-1; 9 nucleotides agree with TRBD2. V lost 3 bases and J lost 0; bases outside the gene matches: 9. Germline CDR1 and CDR2: LNHDA and SQIVND (reference sequence). CDR3 length equals 18 residues. CDR3 coding DNA: TGTGCCAGTAGTATTAGTCTAGCGGGGCGGAGCTCCTACAATGAGCAGTTCTTC. Its translation: CASSISLAGRSSYNEQFF.

This clone has a single count. The CDR3 nucleotides are TGTGCCAGCAGCTTAGGACAGATCAATCAGCCCCAGCATTTT. Translating it yields CASSLGQINQPQHF. The chain links TRBV7-2 to TRBJ1-5, with a possible D match to TRBD1 (5 bases). Deletions cut 1 base from V and 3 bases from J, with 7 bases between. CDR1 SGHTA and CDR2 FQGNSA come from the germline V gene. CDR3 length equals 14 residues.

The chain couples TRBV5-5 to TRBJ1-6, with D hard to call. V lost 3 bases to trimming and J lost 6 bases, with 4 bases between them. CDR1 is SGHKS, CDR2 YYEKEE, per germline (reference sequence). The CDR3 is 12 amino acids. The CDR3 region has the DNA TGTGCCAGCAGCTCTTCTAATTCACCCCTCCACTTT. It specifies CASSSSNSPLHF. The variable domain in full, completed from reference TRBV5-5 and TRBJ1-6, reads DAGVTQSPTHLIKTRGQQVTLRCSPISGHKSVSWYQQVLGQGPQFIFQYYEKEERGRGNFPDRFSARQFPNYSSELNVNALLLGDSALYLCASSSSNSPLHFGNGTRLTVT.

The chain carries TRBV5-1 and TRBJ1-1; D gene unclear. This CDR3 comprises 16 residues. Trimming shortened V by 2 bases and J by 3 bases, and 17 bases separated the two germline ends. CDR1 SGHRS and CDR2 YFSETQ come from the germline V gene. The CDR3 nucleotides are TGCGCCAGCAGCTTTGACCCCGCCGGGTCTTACACTGAAGCTTTCTTT. Protein: CASSFDPAGSYTEAFF.

This clone appeared a single time. J is TRBJ1-4 and V is TRBV7-9; D gene uncertain. Trimming removed 7 bases at V and 7 bases at J, with 13 bases between. Per germline, CDR1 SEHNR and CDR2 FQNEAQ (reference sequence). The CDR3 extends over 13 amino acids. CDR3 loop: CASTSELSEKLFF. In nucleotides, the CDR3 is TGTGCCAGCACCTCGGAGCTTAGTGAAAAACTGTTTTTT.

This sequence joins TRBV6-5 and TRBJ1-1; 8 bases are shared with TRBD1. The trim removed 2 bases at V and 1 base at J, leaving 6 bases unmatched. Germline CDR1 and CDR2: MNHEY and SVGAGI. The CDR3 covers 16 residues. The CDR3 bases are TGTGCCAGCAGTTACGGGACAGGAACAACGAACACTGAAGCTTTCTTT. Amino acid sequence: CASSYGTGTTNTEAFF.

This chain connects TRBV9 to TRBJ2-3, with TRBD2 as a possible D gene (6 bases). This CDR3 contains 13 residues. CDR1 is SGDLS, CDR2 YYNGEE, per germline. V lost 3 bases, J lost 3 bases, and 8 bases lay in between. This chain's CDR3 is CASSAGGTDTQYF. In DNA, the CDR3 is TGTGCCAGCAGCGCCGGAGGGACAGATACGCAGTATTTT.

The chain has TRBV4-1 and TRBJ1-2; a possible D gene is TRBD1 (5 bases). Looked up from germline, CDR1 is MGHRA and CDR2 is YSYEKL. V was pared by 0 bases and J by 1 base, with 15 bases between. CDR3 length: 17 amino acids. CDR3 coding DNA: TGCGCCAGCAGCCAAGAATACGACGGGCAGGGTAACTATGGCTACACCTTC. It encodes CASSQEYDGQGNYGYTF.

The gene calls are TRBV6-5 and TRBJ2-7; D call uncertain. Germline V lookup: CDR1 MNHEY, CDR2 SVGAGI. There are 13 residues in the CDR3. V was clipped by 7 bases and J by 6 bases, with 16 bases between them. CDR3 region: CASMAPARVEQYF. CDR3 coding DNA: TGTGCCAGCATGGCCCCAGCCCGGGTCGAGCAGTACTTC.

V gene TRBV5-4 combines with J gene TRBJ1-1, with D uncertain. The V end was cut by 1 base, the J end by 8 bases, with 9 bases between. This CDR3 has 12 amino acids. The germline V gene has CDR1 SGHNT and CDR2 YYREEE (reference sequence). CDR3 protein: CASSLNPGEAFF. As DNA, the CDR3 is TGTGCCAGCAGCTTGAATCCGGGAGAAGCTTTCTTT.

The V call is TRBV28, the J call TRBJ1-1; TRBD1 matches at 8 bases. The CDR3 totals 14 residues. CDR1 MDHEN and CDR2 SYDVKM come from the germline V gene. The J segment lost 4 bases and the V segment lost 7 bases, leaving 8 bases of the junction unmatched. The CDR3 nucleotides are TGTGCCAGCACCGTAAGGACAGGGCGCACTGAAGCTTTCTTT. As protein: CASTVRTGRTEAFF.

This clone turned up a few times. The chain links TRBV2 to TRBJ1-6, with TRBD1 as a possible D gene (5 bases). This CDR3 region has 14 residues. Germline CDR1 is SNHLY and CDR2 is FYNNEI. V shed 7 bases and J shed 7 bases, with 14 bases lying between them. The CDR3 coding sequence is TGTGCCAGCACCTCCCAGGGTAGAAATTCACCCCTCCACTTT. It specifies CASTSQGRNSPLHF.

The chain carries TRBV5-1 and TRBJ1-1; no firm D call. Germline V gene data show CDR1 as SGHRS and CDR2 as YFSETQ. CDR3 length: 15 residues. Trimming removed 0 bases from V and 3 bases from J, with 12 bases in between. This chain's CDR3 is CASSLVADVDTEAFF. CDR3 DNA sequence: TGCGCCAGCAGCTTGGTGGCAGATGTGGACACTGAAGCTTTCTTT.

The gene calls are TRBV27 and TRBJ1-4, with 10 bases matching TRBD1. V trimming: 4 bases; J trimming: 6 bases; junction bases outside the gene matches: 5. The germline V gene encodes CDR1 MNHEY and CDR2 SMNVEV (reference sequence). The CDR3 has 15 amino acids. CDR3 DNA sequence: TGTGCCAGCAGTTACTCGACAGGGGGCGATGAAAAACTGTTTTTT. Protein product: CASSYSTGGDEKLFF.

The V and J genes are TRBV19 and TRBJ1-1, with a possible D match to TRBD1 (5 bases). Per germline, CDR1 LNHDA and CDR2 SQIVND (reference sequence). This CDR3 spans 17 amino acids. The germline V and J ends were trimmed by 3 bases and 0 bases, with 17 bases remaining between them. The CDR3 loop is CASSIKGAAGMNTEAFF. The CDR3 region has the DNA TGTGCCAGTAGTATTAAAGGGGCGGCAGGGATGAACACTGAAGCTTTCTTT.

The chain recombines TRBV5-1 with TRBJ1-4, with 8 bases that match TRBD1. Germline V gene lookup returns CDR1 SGHRS and CDR2 YFSETQ. V was pared by 4 bases and J by 4 bases, with 3 bases of the junction left unmatched. The CDR3 runs to 14 residues. The chain's CDR3 is CASSRTGRNEKLFF. The DNA for the CDR3 is TGCGCCAGCAGCCGGACAGGGCGTAATGAAAAACTGTTTTTT.

V and J are TRBV28 and TRBJ1-5; D is ambiguous. Trimming stripped 4 bases from V and 5 bases from J, with 12 bases between. CDR3 size: 14 residues. CDR1 MDHEN and CDR2 SYDVKM come from the germline V gene. In nucleotides, the CDR3 is TGTGCCAGCAGTTCTGGGGAGGGATATCAGCCCCAGCATTTT. Translated, it gives CASSSGEGYQPQHF.

The rearrangement links TRBV21-1 to TRBJ2-7; the table assigns TRBD2, which was not confirmed against the DNA. TRBV21-1 is a pseudogene segment. The CDR3 loop spans 15 amino acids. The CDR3 DNA is TGTGCCAGCAGCAAATATGATATTGAGGGCCGAGGGCAGTACTTC. Protein product: CASSKYDIEGRGQYF.

The chain combines TRBV7-2 with TRBJ2-1; D is uncertain. V was pared by 1 base and J by 9 bases, with 10 bases between. Per germline, CDR1 SGHTA and CDR2 FQGNSA. The CDR3 covers 13 residues. The CDR3 is CASSLVIFSEQFF. As DNA, the CDR3 is TGTGCCAGCAGCTTAGTTATCTTTTCTGAGCAGTTCTTC.

J is TRBJ2-7 and V is TRBV5-5; D gene uncertain. Trimming removed 0 bases at V and 3 bases at J, with 7 bases between. This CDR3 is built from 13 residues. Germline assignment: CDR1 SGHKS and CDR2 YYEKEE (reference sequence). Written as DNA, the CDR3 is TGTGCCAGCAGCTTGGCCACAAGCTACGAGCAGTACTTC. It specifies CASSLATSYEQYF.

Details on this clone: Other DNA sequences from this sample encode an identical CDR3 as well. The chain combines TRBV2 with TRBJ2-5; 7 bases are a match to TRBD1. The CDR3 is made up of 13 amino acids. Germline-derived CDR1 and CDR2 are SNHLY and FYNNEI. With V trimmed by 6 bases and J by 2 bases, 3 bases remained unmatched. CDR3 loop: CASSWDSQETQYF. The CDR3 DNA reads TGTGCCAGCAGCTGGGACAGTCAAGAGACCCAGTACTTC.